This paragraph reports one TCR beta chain. The sample comes from a study of blood T cell repertoires in COVID-19. CDR3 length: 14 residues. The V end lost 3 bases, the J end lost 9 bases, and 12 bases lay between the germline ends. CDR1 MNHEY and CDR2 SVGAGI come from the germline V gene. Clones were read by immunoSEQ multiplex PCR, and TCRdb kept only the in-frame ones, dropping some. The table lists 120,000 to 150,000 clones, 65% to 85% of them singletons. The V gene is TRBV6-5, the J gene TRBJ1-6, with D unresolved. The TCR sequence derives from a woman in her forties or fifties with acute or convalescent COVID-19. The sequencing input was peripheral blood. DNA of the CDR3: TGTGCCAGCAGTTATCTCGCGGTGGGTTCACCCCTCCACTTT. Protein sequence: CASSYLAVGSPLHF.